This T cell receptor (beta chain) derives from a study of blood T cell repertoires in COVID-19. Original processing methods: It was from reference gene primer amplification that nucleated cell counts were estimated. Generated by immunoSEQ multiplex PCR, the TCRdb table keeps only in-frame clones and is missing some. That table is the source of V, J and clone size, and D and trimming were worked out from the DNA. The table shows 95,000 to 100,000 clones, with around 90% occurring only once. The CDR3 totals 13 residues. Germline values: CDR1 SEHNR, CDR2 FQNEAQ (reference sequence). V lost 5 bases, J lost 6 bases, and 13 bases lay in between. This clone was detected ten times or more.

The sample consisted of peripheral blood. The chain is built from TRBV7-9 and TRBJ1-2; D unclear. The source is a human donor with COVID-19, enrolled during active disease. The donor label of this sample is uncertain. The DNA for the CDR3 is TGTGCCAGCAGCGGACTGTTGTCTCATGGCTACACCTTC. Residues: CASSGLLSHGYTF.